This TCR beta chain originates from a study of T cell responses to AZD1222 COVID-19 vaccine. TCRdb keeps only in-frame clones here, not all; method: immunoSEQ multiplex PCR. The sample comprises 72,000 or so clones, 75% to 90% of which are singletons, and 24% rests with the top ten. General observations from the study: Following two doses of AZD1222, Spike-specific TCR breadth and depth rose.

The CDR3 is 15 amino acids. Germline assignment: CDR1 LGHDT and CDR2 YNNKEL (reference sequence). Between the trimmed V and J ends, which lost 2 bases and 8 bases, there was a span of 13 bases. Comment on this clone: The antigen remains unidentified.

The TCR sequence derives from an adult in good health. The sample consisted of peripheral blood, taken on day 0 of AZD1222 vaccination. The V call is TRBV3-1 (or the pseudogene TRBV3-2), the J call TRBJ1-6; D is ambiguous. The DNA of the CDR3 is TGTGCCAGCAGCCAATCTCTTGGACGGGATTCACCCCTCCACTTT. Protein: CASSQSLGRDSPLHF.